This T cell receptor beta chain is drawn from a study of T cells in localized non-small cell lung cancer. With V trimmed by 3 bases and J by 3 bases, 6 bases remained unmatched. Germline assignment: CDR1 SEHNR and CDR2 FQNEAQ (reference sequence). The CDR3 sequence is 15 residues long. TCRdb's table, derived via immunoSEQ multiplex PCR, lists solely in-frame clones and lacks some. The data contain nearly 25,000 clones, about 92% of them singletons. Study-wide points: Adjacent lung held a median around 58 of the top 100 tumor clones. The study found T cell clonality highest in uninvolved adjacent lung, above tumor. As only one tumor region underwent sequencing, heterogeneity remains possible.

This clone was picked up a small number of times. Its antigen is not known. The TCR sequence derives from a man aged 40 to 70 with stage III squamous cell lung carcinoma. This sample comprised peripheral blood, obtained before any cancer treatment. The V call is TRBV7-9, the J call TRBJ1-1; 8 bases match TRBD1. The CDR3: CASSFQGARDTEAFF. CDR3 DNA: TGTGCCAGCAGCTTTCAGGGGGCGAGGGACACTGAAGCTTTCTTT. The full variable domain, completed using reference TRBV7-9 and TRBJ1-1, is DTGVSQNPRHKITKRGQNVTFRCDPISEHNRLYWYRQTLGQGPEFLTYFQNEAQLEKSRLLSDRFSAERPKGSFSTLEIQRTEQGDSAMYLCASSFQGARDTEAFFGQGTRLTVV.